This TCR beta chain was identified during a study of cytomegalovirus exposure and HLA in healthy donors. Looked up from germline, CDR1 is SGHRS and CDR2 is YFSETQ. Trimming shortened V by 4 bases and J by 0 bases, and 16 bases separated the two germline ends. This CDR3 region has 17 residues. Use of 60 Vbeta and 13 Jbeta primers characterized the PCR. The data were produced by immunoSEQ multiplex PCR, yet TCRdb's version contains in-frame clones alone and is incomplete. The sample has under 110,000 clones, approximately 85% seen once. Sequencing was performed on PBMCs. The sequence came from a man aged 25 to 45 in good health and CMV-seronegative. The V and J genes are TRBV5-1 and TRBJ2-2; possibly TRBD2 for D (6 bases). The CDR3 sequence: CASSEGGGDSNTGELFF. DNA of the CDR3: TGCGCCAGCAGCGAAGGTGGCGGGGACTCGAACACCGGGGAGCTGTTTTTT.